A selection of T cell receptor beta chains follows, all from one sample in a study of T cells in Graves' hyperthyroidism and ophthalmopathy. In TCRdb, the multiplex PCR reads were re-called with MiXCR into one record per CDR3 protein. The sample lists 500,000 or so distinct CDR3 sequences, 15% to 20% occurring once. The material sequenced was blood. Receptors were obtained from a woman aged 18 to 35 with Graves' ophthalmopathy. The CDR3 runs from the conserved cysteine through the conserved F or W. The D gene is left open where the match is weak. Clone size is shown for a subset of rows, as once, few, many or a class of expanded clone.

- few TRBJ1-2 TRBV20-1 CSARDEGFGYGYTF TGCAGTGCTAGAGATGAGGGATTCGGCTATGGCTACACCTTC
- - TRBJ1-4 TRBV29-1 CSVGGSNEKLFF TGCAGCGTCGGGGGTTCTAATGAAAAACTGTTTTTT
- many TRBJ2-3 TRBV28 CASREIPATDTQYF TGTGCCAGCAGGGAGATCCCGGCCACAGATACGCAGTATTTT
- - TRBJ1-5 TRBV24-1 CPSYEDSNQPQHF TGTCCATCCTACGAAGATAGCAATCAGCCCCAGCATTTT
- many TRBJ1-1 TRBV5-1 CASSLAEGSEAFF TGCGCCAGCAGCTTGGCCGAGGGATCTGAAGCTTTCTTT
TRBD1 many TRBJ2-1 TRBV27 CASSLMGQGTHNEQFF TGTGCCAGCAGTTTAATGGGACAGGGGACCCACAATGAGCAGTTCTTC
- many TRBJ1-4 TRBV3-1 CASSQGDPLRYNEKLFF TGTGCCAGCAGCCAAGGAGACCCCTTGAGATATAATGAAAAACTGTTTTTT
TRBD1 many TRBJ1-2 TRBV12-3/TRBV12-4 CASSPDRVNGYTF TGTGCCAGCAGCCCCGACAGGGTAAATGGCTACACCTTC
- - TRBJ2-5 TRBV6-4 CASTVAGKETQYF TGTGCCAGCACGGTGGCGGGTAAAGAGACCCAGTACTTC
TRBD2 - TRBJ2-1 TRBV19 CASSSSGLAATYNEQFF TGTGCCAGTAGTTCTTCGGGACTAGCGGCCACCTACAATGAGCAGTTCTTC
- - TRBJ1-2 TRBV9 CASSPGQFRYGYTF TGTGCCAGCAGCCCCGGACAATTCCGCTATGGCTACACCTTC
- many TRBJ1-1 TRBV30 CAWSPQGMEAFF TGTGCCTGGAGTCCCCAGGGTATGGAAGCTTTCTTT
- few TRBJ2-7 TRBV12-3/TRBV12-4 CASSSAPYEQYF TGTGCCAGCAGTTCAGCTCCCTACGAGCAGTACTTC
- many TRBJ1-6 TRBV6-1 CASSRTGSGVGLYNSPLHF TGTGCCAGCAGTCGCACCGGGAGTGGAGTGGGGCTGTATAATTCACCCCTCCACTTT